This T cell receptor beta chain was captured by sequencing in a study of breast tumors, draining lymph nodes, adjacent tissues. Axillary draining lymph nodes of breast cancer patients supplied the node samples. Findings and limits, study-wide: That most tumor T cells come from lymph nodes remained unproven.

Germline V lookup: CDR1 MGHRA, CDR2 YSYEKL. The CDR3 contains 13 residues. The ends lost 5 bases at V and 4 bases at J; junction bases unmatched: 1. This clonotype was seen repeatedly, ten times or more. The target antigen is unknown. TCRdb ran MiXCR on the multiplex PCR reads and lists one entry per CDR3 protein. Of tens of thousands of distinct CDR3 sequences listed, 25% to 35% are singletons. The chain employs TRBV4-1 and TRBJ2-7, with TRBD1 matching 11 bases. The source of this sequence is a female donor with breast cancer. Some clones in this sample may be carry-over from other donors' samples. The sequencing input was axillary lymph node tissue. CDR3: CASSWDRGYEQYF. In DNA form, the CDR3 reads TGCGCCAGCAGCTGGGACAGGGGGTACGAGCAGTACTTC.